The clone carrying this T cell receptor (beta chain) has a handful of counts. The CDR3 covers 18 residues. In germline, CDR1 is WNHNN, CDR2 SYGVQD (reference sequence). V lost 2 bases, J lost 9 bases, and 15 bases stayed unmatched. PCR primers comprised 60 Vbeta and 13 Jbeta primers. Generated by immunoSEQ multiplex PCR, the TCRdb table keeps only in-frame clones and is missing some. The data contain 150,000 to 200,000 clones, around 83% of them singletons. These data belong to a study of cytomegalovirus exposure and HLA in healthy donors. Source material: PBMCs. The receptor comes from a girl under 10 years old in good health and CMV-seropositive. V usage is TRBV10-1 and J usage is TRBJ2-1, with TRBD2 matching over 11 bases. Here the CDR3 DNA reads TGCGCCAGCAGTGAGAGCACTAGCGGGAGAAGTGGGGTAGGTGAGCAGTTCTTC. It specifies CASSESTSGRSGVGEQFF.